This T cell receptor beta chain came from a study of identical twins. CDR3 size: 13 residues. TCRdb reanalysed the 5' RACE reads using MiXCR and keeps one entry per CDR3 protein. The sample holds some 1,600,000 distinct CDR3 sequences, under 35% seen once. This clonotype showed up just a few times. This receptor was identified in a newborn girl in good health. Sequencing was done on a sample of cord blood. This sequence joins TRBV12-3 or TRBV12-4 and TRBJ2-4; no firm D call. The J call is in doubt because the DNA end fits TRBJ2-7 better. CDR3 region: CASSFAVGLEQYF. CDR3 DNA: TGTGCCAGCAGTTTTGCAGTAGGGCTCGAGCAGTACTTC.